The rows below give T cell receptor beta chains drawn from one sample of a study of patients and donors after allogeneic stem cell transplantation. Each CDR3 protein is one row after TCRdb ran MiXCR on the RT-PCR reads. The table lists roughly 230,000 distinct CDR3 sequences, roughly an eighth of them singletons. Sequenced material: blood, either unsorted or a sorted T cell fraction (not recorded which). These receptors were collected from a human donor who was either an allogeneic HSCT recipient or a stem cell or donor lymphocyte infusion donor (not recorded which). It is not recorded whose cells these are; they may come from a transplant donor. CDR3s include the opening cysteine and the closing phenylalanine or tryptophan.

CDR3aa	v_gene	j_gene	len
CASSSDRGTDIQYF	TRBV7-2	TRBJ2-4	14
CSARTSGGETQYF	TRBV29-1	TRBJ2-5	13
CASHRPGLAGADTQYF	TRBV12-3/TRBV12-4	TRBJ2-3	16
CASSLRTGDEQYF	TRBV3-1	TRBJ2-7	13
CASSGYSEQYF	TRBV25-1	TRBJ2-7	11
CSVVGQARGANVLTF	TRBV29-1	TRBJ2-6	15
CASSLAARASGIQETQYF	TRBV5-1	TRBJ2-5	18
CSVVDSNQPQHF	TRBV29-1	TRBJ1-5	12
CASSQELHHYEQYF	TRBV4-2	TRBJ2-7	14
CASKPDQGRNYGYTF	TRBV6-4	TRBJ1-2	15
CASREGTSYEQYF	TRBV5-1	TRBJ2-7	13
CASRRDLNTEAFF	TRBV2	TRBJ1-1	13
CSARAPGLQAGGEQFF	TRBV20-1	TRBJ2-1	16
CAILRDDNSPLHF	TRBV10-3	TRBJ1-6	13
CASSDIGLNTEAFF	TRBV6-1	TRBJ1-1	14
CASSFRGTSDTDTQYF	TRBV7-2	TRBJ2-3	16
CASSRQTNTGELFF	TRBV6-1	TRBJ2-2	14
CASSNRFGEAFF	TRBV7-9	TRBJ1-1	12
CSTHSALNTEAFF	TRBV29-1	TRBJ1-1	13
CASISPGGSNHEQFF	TRBV6-1	TRBJ2-1	15
CATEDRGHYNEQFF	TRBV24-1	TRBJ2-1	14
CASSYTADRNEKLFF	TRBV6-5	TRBJ1-4	15
CATSVRGANTDTQYF	TRBV24-1	TRBJ2-3	15
CASLGGKGAQEGNTEAFF	TRBV5-6	TRBJ1-1	18
CASSQDGTASGYTF	TRBV4-3	TRBJ1-2	14
CASSLDRDSNEKLFF	TRBV2	TRBJ1-4	15
CASSLGASPIIIEKLFF	TRBV7-8	TRBJ1-4	17
CASSGNGISYEQYF	TRBV12-3/TRBV12-4	TRBJ2-7	14
CASSLGLVSPSEKLFF	TRBV7-2	TRBJ1-4	16
CSASSGNAEAFF	TRBV20-1	TRBJ1-1	12
CSARDQIKAGNSYNEQFF	TRBV20-1	TRBJ2-1	18
CATRGGRDYGYTF	TRBV24-1	TRBJ1-2	13
CASSPWSGGARETQYF	TRBV9	TRBJ2-5	16
CASSPPSAGRTETQYF	TRBV13	TRBJ2-5	16
CASRLVTGTDTQYF	TRBV2	TRBJ2-3	14
CASSLGVWGSAFF	TRBV5-4	TRBJ1-1	13
CSALRDRGNEKLFF	TRBV20-1	TRBJ1-4	14
CASRLAGNSPLHF	TRBV7-9	TRBJ1-6	13
CASSSPDGKRSSGANVLTF	TRBV5-4	TRBJ2-6	19
CASSGVTGANVLTF	TRBV5-1	TRBJ2-6	14
CASSLGLGGVDTQYF	TRBV11-2	TRBJ2-3	15
CASSYAPAGYGYTF	TRBV6-5	TRBJ1-2	14